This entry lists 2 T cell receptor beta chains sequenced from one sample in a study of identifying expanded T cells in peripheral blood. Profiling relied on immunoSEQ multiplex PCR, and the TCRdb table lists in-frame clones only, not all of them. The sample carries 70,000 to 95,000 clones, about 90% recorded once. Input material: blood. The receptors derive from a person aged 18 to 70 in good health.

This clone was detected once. CDR3 DNA sequence: TGTGCCAGCAGCCCCCTGCCCGGGGGCACTGAAGCTTTCTTT. It translates to CASSPLPGGTEAFF. This chain links TRBV7-3 with TRBJ1-1, with D possibly matching TRBD1 (5 bases). CDR1 is SGHTA and CDR2 is FQGTGA in the germline V gene. Trimming shortened V by 5 bases and J by 4 bases, and 14 bases separated the two germline ends. The length of the CDR3 is 14 residues. The whole variable domain, filled in from reference TRBV7-3 and TRBJ1-1, reads GAGVSQTPSNKVTEKGKYVELRCDPISGHTALYWYRQSLGQGPEFLIYFQGTGAADDSGLPNDRFFAVRPEGSVSTLKIQRTERGDSAVYLCASSPLPGGTEAFFGQGTRLTVV.

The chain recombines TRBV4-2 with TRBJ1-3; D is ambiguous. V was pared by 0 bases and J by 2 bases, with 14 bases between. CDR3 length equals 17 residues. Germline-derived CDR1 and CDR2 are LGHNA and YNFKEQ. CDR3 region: CASSQESPRSAGNTIYF. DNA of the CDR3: TGTGCCAGCAGCCAAGAAAGTCCCCGGTCGGCTGGAAACACCATATATTTT.